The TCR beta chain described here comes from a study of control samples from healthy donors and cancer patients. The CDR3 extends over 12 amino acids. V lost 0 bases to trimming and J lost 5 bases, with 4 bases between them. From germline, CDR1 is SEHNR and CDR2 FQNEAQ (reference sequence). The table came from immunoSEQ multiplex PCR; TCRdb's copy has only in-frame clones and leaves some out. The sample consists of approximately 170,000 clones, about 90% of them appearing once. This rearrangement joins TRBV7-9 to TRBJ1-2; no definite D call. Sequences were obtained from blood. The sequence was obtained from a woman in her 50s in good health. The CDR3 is CASSLATYGYTF. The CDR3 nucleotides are TGTGCCAGCAGCTTAGCGACGTATGGCTACACCTTC.